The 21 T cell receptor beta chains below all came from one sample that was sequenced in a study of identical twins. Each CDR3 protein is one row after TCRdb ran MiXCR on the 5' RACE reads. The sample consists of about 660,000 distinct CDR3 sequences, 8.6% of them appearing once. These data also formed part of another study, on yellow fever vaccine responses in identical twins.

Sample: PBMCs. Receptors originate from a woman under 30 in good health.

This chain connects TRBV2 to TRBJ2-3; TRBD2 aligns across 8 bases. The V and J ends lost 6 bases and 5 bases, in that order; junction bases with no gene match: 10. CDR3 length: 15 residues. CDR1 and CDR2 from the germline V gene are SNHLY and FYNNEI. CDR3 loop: CASRISGIGGDTQYF. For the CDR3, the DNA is TGTGCCAGCAGGATTAGCGGGATCGGCGGAGATACGCAGTATTTT.

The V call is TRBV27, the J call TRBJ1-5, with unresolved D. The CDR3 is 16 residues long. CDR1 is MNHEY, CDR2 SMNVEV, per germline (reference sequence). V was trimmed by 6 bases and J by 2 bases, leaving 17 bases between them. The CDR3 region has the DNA TGTGCCAGCAGCTTTTTAGTGGCGGGTGGCAATCAGCCCCAGCATTTT. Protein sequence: CASSFLVAGGNQPQHF.

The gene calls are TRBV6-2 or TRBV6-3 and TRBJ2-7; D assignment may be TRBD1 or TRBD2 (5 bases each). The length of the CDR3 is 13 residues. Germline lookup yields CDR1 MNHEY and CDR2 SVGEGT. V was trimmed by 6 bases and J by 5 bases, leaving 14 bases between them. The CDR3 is CASSGTDQDEQYF. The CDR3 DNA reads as TGTGCCAGCAGCGGGACGGATCAGGACGAGCAGTACTTC.

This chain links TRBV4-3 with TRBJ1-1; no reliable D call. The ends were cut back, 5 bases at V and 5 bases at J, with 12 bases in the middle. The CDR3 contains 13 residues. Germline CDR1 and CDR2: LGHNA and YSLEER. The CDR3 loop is CASSEAAGTEAFF. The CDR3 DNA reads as TGCGCCAGCAGCGAAGCTGCCGGGACTGAAGCTTTCTTT.

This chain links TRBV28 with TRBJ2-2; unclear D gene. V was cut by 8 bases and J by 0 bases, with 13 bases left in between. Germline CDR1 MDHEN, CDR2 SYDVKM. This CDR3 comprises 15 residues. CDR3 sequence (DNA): TGTGCCAGCGGCCCCGGGCGGACGAACACCGGGGAGCTGTTTTTT. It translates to CASGPGRTNTGELFF.

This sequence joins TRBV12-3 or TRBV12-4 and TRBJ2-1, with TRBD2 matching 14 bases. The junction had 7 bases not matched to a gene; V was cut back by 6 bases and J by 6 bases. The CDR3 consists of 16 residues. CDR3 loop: CASRRGLAGDGNEQFF. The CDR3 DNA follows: TGTGCCAGCAGACGGGGACTAGCGGGAGATGGCAATGAGCAGTTCTTC.

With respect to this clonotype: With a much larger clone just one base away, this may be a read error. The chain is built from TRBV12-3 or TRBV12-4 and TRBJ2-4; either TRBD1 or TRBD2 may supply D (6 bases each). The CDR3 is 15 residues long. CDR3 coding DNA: TGTGCCAGCAGTGCGAGTCCCGGGGGCAAAGACATTCAGTACTTC. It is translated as CASSASPGGKDIQYF.

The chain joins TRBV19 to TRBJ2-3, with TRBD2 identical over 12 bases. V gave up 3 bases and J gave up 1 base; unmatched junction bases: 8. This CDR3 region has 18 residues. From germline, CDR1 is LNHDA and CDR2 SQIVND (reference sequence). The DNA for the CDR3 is TGTGCCAGTAGTATCCCTAAACTAGCGGGGGGTGGCACAGATACGCAGTATTTT. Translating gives CASSIPKLAGGGTDTQYF.

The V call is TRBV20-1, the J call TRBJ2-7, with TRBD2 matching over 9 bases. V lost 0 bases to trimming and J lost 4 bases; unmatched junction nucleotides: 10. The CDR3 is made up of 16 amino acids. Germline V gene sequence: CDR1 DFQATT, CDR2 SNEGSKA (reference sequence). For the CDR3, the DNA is TGCAGTGCTAGAGACCCTCGGGCGGGAGGGCCTTACGAGCAGTACTTC. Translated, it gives CSARDPRAGGPYEQYF.

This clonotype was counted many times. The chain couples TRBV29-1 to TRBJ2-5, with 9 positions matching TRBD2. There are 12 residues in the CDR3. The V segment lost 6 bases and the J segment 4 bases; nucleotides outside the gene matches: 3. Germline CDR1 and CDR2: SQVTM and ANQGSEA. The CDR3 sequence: CSVNSGGETQYF. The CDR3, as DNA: TGCAGCGTCAATAGCGGGGGAGAGACCCAGTACTTC.

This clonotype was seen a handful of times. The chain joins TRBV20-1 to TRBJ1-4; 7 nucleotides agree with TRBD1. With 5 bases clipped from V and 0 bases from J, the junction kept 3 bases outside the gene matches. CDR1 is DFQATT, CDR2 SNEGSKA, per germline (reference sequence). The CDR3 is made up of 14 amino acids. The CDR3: CSADGTATNEKLFF. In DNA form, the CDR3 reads TGCAGTGCTGACGGGACAGCAACTAATGAAAAACTGTTTTTT.

CDR3 nucleotide sequence: TGTGCCAGCAGCGAACAAACAGCCTCCTACGAGCAGTACTTC. This gives the protein CASSEQTASYEQYF. The V gene is TRBV7-6, the J gene TRBJ2-7; no reliable D call. CDR3 size: 14 residues. Per the germline V gene, CDR1 is SGHVS and CDR2 is FNYEAQ. Trimming shortened V by 5 bases and J by 0 bases, and 11 bases separated the two germline ends.

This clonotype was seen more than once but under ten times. The CDR3 region is CASSPRDTEQYF. In DNA form, the CDR3 reads TGTGCCAGCAGCCCCCGGGACACCGAGCAGTACTTC. The J gene is TRBJ2-7, the V gene TRBV7-9, with D possibly TRBD1 on 6 matching bases. The CDR3 is made up of 12 amino acids. Germline values: CDR1 SEHNR, CDR2 FQNEAQ (reference sequence). The V end lost 5 bases, the J end lost 6 bases, and 11 bases lay between the germline ends.

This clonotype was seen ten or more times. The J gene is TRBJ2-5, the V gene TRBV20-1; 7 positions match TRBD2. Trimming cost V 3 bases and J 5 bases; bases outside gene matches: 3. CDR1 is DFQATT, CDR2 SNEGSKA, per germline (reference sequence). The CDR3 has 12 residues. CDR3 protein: CSARGGFETQYF. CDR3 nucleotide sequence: TGCAGTGCTAGGGGGGGGTTTGAGACCCAGTACTTC.

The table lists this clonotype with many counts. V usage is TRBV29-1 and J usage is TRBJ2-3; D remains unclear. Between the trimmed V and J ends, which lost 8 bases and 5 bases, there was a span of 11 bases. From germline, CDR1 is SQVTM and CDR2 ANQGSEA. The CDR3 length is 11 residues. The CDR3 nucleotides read TGCAGCTACATACCAGTAGATACGCAGTATTTT. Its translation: CSYIPVDTQYF.

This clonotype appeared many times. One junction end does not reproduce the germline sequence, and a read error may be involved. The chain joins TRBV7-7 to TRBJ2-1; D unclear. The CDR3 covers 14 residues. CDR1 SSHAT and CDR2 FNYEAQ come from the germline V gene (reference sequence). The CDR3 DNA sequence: TGTGCTAGCAGCTTAAGTCTAGTCGTCGATGAGCAGTTCTTC. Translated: CASSLSLVVDEQFF. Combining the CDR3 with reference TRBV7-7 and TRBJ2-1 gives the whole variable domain GAGVSQSPRYKVTKRGQDVTLRCDPISSHATLYWYQQALGQGPEFLTYFNYEAQPDKSGLPSDRFSAERPEGSISTLTIQRTEQRDSAMYRCASSLSLVVDEQFFGPGTRLTVL.

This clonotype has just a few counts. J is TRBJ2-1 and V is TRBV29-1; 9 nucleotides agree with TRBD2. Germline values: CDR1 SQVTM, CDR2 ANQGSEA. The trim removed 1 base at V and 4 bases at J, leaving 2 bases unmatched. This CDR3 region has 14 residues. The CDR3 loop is CSVEVREGYNEQFF. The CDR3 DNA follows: TGCAGCGTTGAAGTGCGGGAGGGGTACAATGAGCAGTTCTTC.

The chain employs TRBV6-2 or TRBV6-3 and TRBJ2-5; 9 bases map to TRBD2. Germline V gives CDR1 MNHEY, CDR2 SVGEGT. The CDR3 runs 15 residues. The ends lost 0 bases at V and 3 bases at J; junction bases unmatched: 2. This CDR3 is CASSYSAGGKETQYF. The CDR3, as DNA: TGTGCCAGCAGTTACTCGGCGGGAGGGAAAGAGACCCAGTACTTC.

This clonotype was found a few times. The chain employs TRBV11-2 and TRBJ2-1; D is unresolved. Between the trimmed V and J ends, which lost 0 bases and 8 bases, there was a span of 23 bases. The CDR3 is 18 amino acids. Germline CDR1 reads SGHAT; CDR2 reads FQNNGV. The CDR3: CASSLDRGPPLSQYEQFF. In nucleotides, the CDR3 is TGTGCCAGCAGCTTAGATCGAGGACCACCCCTCTCCCAATATGAGCAGTTCTTC.

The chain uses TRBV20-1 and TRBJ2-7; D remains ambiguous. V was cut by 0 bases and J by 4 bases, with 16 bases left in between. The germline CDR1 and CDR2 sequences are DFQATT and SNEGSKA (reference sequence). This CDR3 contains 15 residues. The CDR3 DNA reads TGCAGTGCTAGAGATAGTAGGACGATTCCTTACGAGCAGTACTTC. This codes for CSARDSRTIPYEQYF.

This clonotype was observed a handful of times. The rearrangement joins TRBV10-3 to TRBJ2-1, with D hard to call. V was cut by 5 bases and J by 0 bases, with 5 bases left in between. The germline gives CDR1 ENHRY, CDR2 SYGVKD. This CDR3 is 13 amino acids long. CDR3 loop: CAISLSSYNEQFF. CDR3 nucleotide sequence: TGTGCCATCAGTCTAAGCTCCTACAATGAGCAGTTCTTC.